This T cell receptor (beta chain) is drawn from a study of T cells in Graves' hyperthyroidism and ophthalmopathy. This CDR3 contains 15 residues. Trimming pared 5 bases from V and 4 bases from J, leaving 16 bases between. The germline V gene has CDR1 MDHEN and CDR2 SYDVKM. The table lists this clonotype with a few counts. RNA transcripts served as the template for amplifying TCR beta CDR3 regions. An initial round of RT-PCR targeting the TCR CDR3 relied on the HTBI primer set. TCRdb fed the multiplex PCR reads into MiXCR, producing one record per CDR3 protein. This table holds approximately 640,000 distinct CDR3 sequences, 15% to 20% found once.

The TCR was taken from a woman in her thirties with Graves' hyperthyroidism. This chain connects TRBV28 to TRBJ2-3; D is possibly TRBD2 (7 bases). Sequencing used blood. The CDR3 region is CASSVGGRGADTQYF. The CDR3, as DNA: TGTGCCAGCAGTGTCGGGGGGCGAGGGGCAGATACGCAGTATTTT.